The rows below give T cell receptor beta chains drawn from one sample of a study of cytomegalovirus exposure and HLA in healthy donors. The data were produced by immunoSEQ multiplex PCR, yet TCRdb's version contains in-frame clones alone and is incomplete. The sample yields around 120,000 clones, around three quarters seen once. Material for sequencing was PBMCs. Receptors were obtained from a man aged 18 to 29 in good health and CMV-seronegative. The CDR3 runs from the conserved cysteine through the conserved F or W. A D gene is named only where the DNA matches it firmly. Rows may omit the clone size; those that give it use once, few, many or a size class.

cdr3_length | j_call | v_call | d_call | clone_size | cdr3_nt | cdr3_aa
17 | TRBJ1-3 | TRBV9 | TRBD1 | NA | TGTGCCAGCAGCGTAGACCCACAGGGGGCGGAAGGAAACACCATATATTTT | CASSVDPQGAEGNTIYF
15 | TRBJ1-4 | TRBV19 | NA | few | TGTGCCACAGCTACACCAGGGGCTTCCTATGAAAAACTGTTTTTT | CATATPGASYEKLFF
15 | TRBJ2-1 | TRBV5-5 | NA | NA | TGTGCCAGCAGCTTGGGGGGCCCTTCCTACAATGAGCAGTTCTTC | CASSLGGPSYNEQFF
15 | TRBJ2-5 | TRBV7-2 | TRBD1 | once | TGTGCCAGCGGCGTCCTAACCGGGACAGCTGAGACCCAGTACTTC | CASGVLTGTAETQYF
16 | TRBJ1-1 | TRBV6-5 | NA | once | TGTGCCAGCAGTTACTCCGGGAGGCGTTTGAACACTGAAGCTTTCTTT | CASSYSGRRLNTEAFF
16 | TRBJ1-2 | TRBV4-3 | NA | NA | TGCGCCAGCAGCCTGGGGGGGGGCAGCGGGAACTATGGCTACACCTTC | CASSLGGGSGNYGYTF
16 | TRBJ1-3 | TRBV28 | NA | NA | TGTGCCAGCAGTTTAGAGGTTCCTTCCTCTGGAAACACCATATATTTT | CASSLEVPSSGNTIYF
13 | TRBJ2-7 | TRBV25-1 | NA | NA | TGTGCCAGCAATTGGCTCGATGGCCACGAGCAGTACTTC | CASNWLDGHEQYF
18 | TRBJ2-4 | TRBV12-2 | NA | NA | TGTGCAAGTCGCCCTAATTTCCGGGATAGGTTAGCCAAAAACATTCAGTACTTC | CASRPNFRDRLAKNIQYF
17 | TRBJ2-1 | TRBV4-2 | NA | NA | TGTGCCAGCAGCCAAGAGGGTAACGGGCTAGCGTTCAATGAGCAGTTCTTC | CASSQEGNGLAFNEQFF
16 | TRBJ2-3 | TRBV11-2 | TRBD2 | NA | TGTGCCAGCAGCTCGAGCGGGAGGCCTAGCACAGATACGCAGTATTTT | CASSSSGRPSTDTQYF
12 | TRBJ1-2 | TRBV28 | NA | NA | TGTGCCAGCAGTTTATTGGCAGATGGCTACACCTTC | CASSLLADGYTF
15 | TRBJ2-2 | TRBV6-1 | TRBD1 | NA | TGTGCCAGCATTCTGTGGCAGGGGGATGCCGGGGAGCTGTTTTTT | CASILWQGDAGELFF
13 | TRBJ1-2 | TRBV21-1 | NA | NA | TGTGCCAGCAGCAAAATAGGACAGTATGGCTACACCTTC | CASSKIGQYGYTF
13 | TRBJ2-2 | TRBV28 | NA | NA | TGTGCCAGCAGTTTTAGAAACACCGGGGAGCTGTTTTTT | CASSFRNTGELFF
14 | TRBJ2-5 | TRBV18 | TRBD1 | NA | TGTGCCAGCTCACCAGGGACAGGGCCTGAGACCCAGTACTTC | CASSPGTGPETQYF
16 | TRBJ2-5 | TRBV7-2 | NA | once | TGTGCCAGCAGCTACAACCCCATTACTAGCATGGAGACCCAGTACTTC | CASSYNPITSMETQYF
14 | TRBJ2-3 | TRBV7-8 | TRBD2 | once | TGTGCCAGCAGCTGTGGACTAGCGGGCTGCCCGGAGTATTTT | CASSCGLAGCPEYF